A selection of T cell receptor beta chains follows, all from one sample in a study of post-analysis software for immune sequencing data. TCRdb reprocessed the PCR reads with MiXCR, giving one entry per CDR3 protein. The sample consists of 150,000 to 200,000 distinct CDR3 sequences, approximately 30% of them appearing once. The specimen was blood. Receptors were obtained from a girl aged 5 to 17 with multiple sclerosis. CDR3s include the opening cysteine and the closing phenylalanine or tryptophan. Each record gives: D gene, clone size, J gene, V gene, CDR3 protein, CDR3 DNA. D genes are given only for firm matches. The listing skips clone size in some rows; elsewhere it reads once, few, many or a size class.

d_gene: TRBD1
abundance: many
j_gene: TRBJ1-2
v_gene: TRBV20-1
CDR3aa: CSALRDRNYGYTF
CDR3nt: TGCAGTGCTCTCCGGGACAGAAACTATGGCTACACCTTC

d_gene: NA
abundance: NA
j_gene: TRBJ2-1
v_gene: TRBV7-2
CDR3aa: CASSLIDPSKFF
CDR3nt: TGCGCCAGCAGCTTAATAGACCCGTCAAAGTTCTTC

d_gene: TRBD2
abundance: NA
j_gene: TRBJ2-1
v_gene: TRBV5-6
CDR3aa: CASSSAAAGGNYNEQFF
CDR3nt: TGTGCCAGCAGCTCGGCTGCGGCGGGAGGGAATTACAATGAGCAGTTCTTC

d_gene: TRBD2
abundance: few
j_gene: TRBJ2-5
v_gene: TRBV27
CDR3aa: CASSPLAGLQETQYF
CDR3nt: TGTGCCAGCAGTCCCCTAGCGGGACTCCAAGAGACCCAGTACTTC

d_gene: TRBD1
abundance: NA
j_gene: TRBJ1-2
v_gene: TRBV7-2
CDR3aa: CASSPRDRDGYTF
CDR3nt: TGTGCCAGCAGCCCCCGGGACAGGGATGGCTACACCTTC

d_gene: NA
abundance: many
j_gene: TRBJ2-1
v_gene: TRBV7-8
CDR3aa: CASSLRVALDEQFF
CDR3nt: TGTGCCAGCAGCTTACGAGTGGCTCTAGATGAGCAGTTCTTC

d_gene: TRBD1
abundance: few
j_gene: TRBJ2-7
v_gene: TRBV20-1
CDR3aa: CSARDLIRGHHEQYF
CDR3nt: TGCAGTGCTAGAGATCTGATAAGGGGGCATCACGAGCAGTACTTC

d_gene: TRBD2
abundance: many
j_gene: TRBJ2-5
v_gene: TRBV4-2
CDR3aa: CASSPGRKETQYF
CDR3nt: TGTGCCAGCAGCCCCGGGAGGAAAGAGACCCAGTACTTC

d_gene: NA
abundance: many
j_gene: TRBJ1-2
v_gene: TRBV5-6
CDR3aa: CASSFVEERNYGYTF
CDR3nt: TGTGCCAGCAGCTTCGTCGAGGAGAGGAACTATGGCTACACCTTC

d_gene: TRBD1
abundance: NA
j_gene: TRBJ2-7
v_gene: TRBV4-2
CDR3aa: CASSQAFPRQGAYEQYF
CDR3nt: TGTGCCAGCAGCCAGGCTTTTCCTCGTCAGGGGGCCTACGAGCAGTACTTC

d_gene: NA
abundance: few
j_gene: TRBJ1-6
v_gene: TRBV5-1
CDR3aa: CASSLGRGPYNSPLHF
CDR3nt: TGCGCCAGCAGCTTGGGGAGGGGCCCCTATAATTCACCCCTCCACTTT

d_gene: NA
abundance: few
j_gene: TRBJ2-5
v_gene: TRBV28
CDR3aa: CASSPPGPNQYF
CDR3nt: TGTGCCAGCAGTCCTCCAGGGCCTAATCAGTACTTC

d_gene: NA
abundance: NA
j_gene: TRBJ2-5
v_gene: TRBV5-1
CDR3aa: CASSPGLDRGDEQYF
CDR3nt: TGCGCCAGCAGCCCTGGCTTGGATCGTGGGGATGAGCAGTACTTC

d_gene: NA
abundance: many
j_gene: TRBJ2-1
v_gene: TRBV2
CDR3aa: CASSEAQWGRGGNEQFF
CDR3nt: TGTGCCAGCAGTGAAGCGCAGTGGGGGAGAGGAGGCAATGAGCAGTTCTTC

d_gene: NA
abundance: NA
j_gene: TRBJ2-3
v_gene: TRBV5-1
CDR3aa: CASSSGGMIDTQYF
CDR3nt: TGCGCCAGCAGTTCTGGCGGGATGATAGATACGCAGTATTTT

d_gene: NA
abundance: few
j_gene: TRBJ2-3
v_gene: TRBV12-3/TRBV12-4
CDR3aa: CASTGPGLPLTDTQYF
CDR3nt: TGTGCCAGCACCGGCCCGGGACTCCCGTTGACAGATACGCAGTATTTT

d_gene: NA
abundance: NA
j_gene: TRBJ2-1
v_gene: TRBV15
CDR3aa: CATSNEEEYYNEQFF
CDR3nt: TGTGCCACCAGCAACGAGGAAGAATACTACAATGAGCAGTTCTTC

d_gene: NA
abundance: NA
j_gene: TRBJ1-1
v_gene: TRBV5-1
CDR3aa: CASRPDWGSTEAFF
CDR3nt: TGCGCCAGCCGCCCTGATTGGGGAAGCACTGAAGCTTTCTTT

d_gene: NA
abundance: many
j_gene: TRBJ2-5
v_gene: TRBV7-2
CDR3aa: CASSLARETQYF
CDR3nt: TGTGCCAGCAGCTTAGCCAGGGAGACCCAGTACTTC

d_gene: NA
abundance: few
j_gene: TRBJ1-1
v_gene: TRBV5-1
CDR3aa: CASSLGRAAMNTEAFF
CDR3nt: TGCGCCAGCAGCTTGGGCAGGGCCGCTATGAACACTGAAGCTTTCTTT

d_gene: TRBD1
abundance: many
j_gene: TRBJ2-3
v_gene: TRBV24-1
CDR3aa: CATSTGGTGADTQYF
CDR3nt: TGTGCCACCAGCACAGGGGGCACCGGCGCAGATACGCAGTATTTT

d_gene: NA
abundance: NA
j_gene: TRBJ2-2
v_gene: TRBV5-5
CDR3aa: CASSSGRINTGELFF
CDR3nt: TGTGCCAGCAGCTCGGGACGGATAAACACCGGGGAGCTGTTTTTT

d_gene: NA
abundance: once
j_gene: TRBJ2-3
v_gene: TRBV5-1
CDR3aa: CASNLRTVGRGTTDTQYF
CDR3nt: TGCGCCAGCAACTTGAGGACAGTTGGCCGAGGTACCACAGATACGCAGTATTTT

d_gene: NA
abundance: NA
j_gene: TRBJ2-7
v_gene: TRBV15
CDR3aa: CATGGLGEQYF
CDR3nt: TGTGCCACCGGAGGGTTAGGGGAGCAGTACTTC

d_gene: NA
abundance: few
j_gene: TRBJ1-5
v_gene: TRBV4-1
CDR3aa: CASSQGPDISNQPQHF
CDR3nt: TGCGCCAGCAGCCAAGGTCCGGACATTAGCAATCAGCCCCAGCATTTT

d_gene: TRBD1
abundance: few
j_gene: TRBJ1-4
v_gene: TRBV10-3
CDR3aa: CAIGAGQETEKLFF
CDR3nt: TGTGCCATCGGTGCGGGACAGGAAACCGAAAAACTGTTTTTT

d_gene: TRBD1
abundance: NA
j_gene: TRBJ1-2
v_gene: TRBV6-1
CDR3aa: CASFIQGRGGYTF
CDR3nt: TGTGCCAGCTTTATACAGGGGCGGGGTGGCTACACCTTC

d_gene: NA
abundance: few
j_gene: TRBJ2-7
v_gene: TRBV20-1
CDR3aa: CSATSGWEQYF
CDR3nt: TGCAGTGCTACGTCGGGATGGGAGCAGTACTTC

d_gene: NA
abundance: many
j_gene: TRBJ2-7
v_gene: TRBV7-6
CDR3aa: CASSLEGRTWEQYF
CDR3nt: TGTGCCAGCAGCTTAGAGGGGCGAACGTGGGAGCAGTACTTC

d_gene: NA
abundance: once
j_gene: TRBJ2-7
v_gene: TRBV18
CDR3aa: CASSPESDSAYEQYF
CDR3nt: TGTGCCAGCTCCCCTGAATCGGACAGTGCCTACGAGCAGTACTTC

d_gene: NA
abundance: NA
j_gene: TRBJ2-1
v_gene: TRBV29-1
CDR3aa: CSVVGDGSGSYNERYF
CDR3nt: NA

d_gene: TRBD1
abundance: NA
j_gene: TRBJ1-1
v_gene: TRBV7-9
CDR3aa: CASSPKTGGPNTEAFF
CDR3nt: TGTGCCAGCAGCCCTAAGACAGGGGGCCCGAACACTGAAGCTTTCTTT